The clone carrying this T cell receptor beta chain was recorded a few times. Its antigen remains unidentified. Stated treatment: oral pan-JAK inhibitor, 5-10 mg twice daily. Patients with alopecia areata provided lesional scalp punch biopsies as well as peripheral blood. This specimen belongs to a study of CD8+ T cells in alopecia areata. At the level of the study: The investigators scored severity in treated patients by the percentage of affected scalp area.

CDR1 and CDR2 (germline): SEHNR, FQNEAQ (reference sequence). V lost 8 bases and J 0 bases, leaving 5 bases between the germline ends. The CDR3 spans 11 residues. Reverse transcribed after extraction, RNA yielded cDNA as the sequencing template. Profiling relied on immunoSEQ multiplex PCR, and the TCRdb table lists in-frame clones only, not all of them. In the table there are some 170,000 clones, roughly 50% of which are singletons. Study-wide results and caveats: There was only one nonresponder, so it was unclear how baseline CD8+ expansion relates to response.

This specimen consisted of CD8+ T cells sorted from blood, obtained at week 24, from a patient treated with tofacitinib. V is TRBV7-9 and J is TRBJ2-7; D perhaps matches TRBD1 (5 bases). This clonotype was obtained from a human donor with alopecia areata. CDR3 in amino acids: CASGASYEQYF. The DNA for the CDR3 is TGTGCCAGCGGGGCCTCCTACGAGCAGTACTTC.